The TCR beta chain described here comes from a study of T cells after yellow fever vaccination. Whole-study findings and limits: Clones from primary vaccination mostly reappeared after the booster (about 97% CD4, over 85% CD8).

Between the trimmed V and J ends, which lost 0 bases and 4 bases, there was a span of 10 bases. This CDR3 has 14 residues. The germline V gene has CDR1 ENHRY and CDR2 SYGVKD. TCRdb re-analysed the 5' RACE reads in MiXCR, keeping a single row per CDR3 protein. Among nearly 350,000 distinct CDR3 sequences, roughly 8.6% were seen once, and the ten largest hold roughly 18%. Comment on this clonotype: Its matching antigen is unknown.

This TCR derives from a man aged 18 to 30 who received the YFV17D yellow fever vaccine. The sample here was PBMCs, taken approximately 40 days after the first yellow fever vaccination. V and J are TRBV10-3 and TRBJ2-7; D is undetermined. The CDR3 region has the DNA TGTGCCATCAGTGAGTCGAAAGTGGGGTACGAGCAGTACTTC. Encoded protein: CAISESKVGYEQYF.